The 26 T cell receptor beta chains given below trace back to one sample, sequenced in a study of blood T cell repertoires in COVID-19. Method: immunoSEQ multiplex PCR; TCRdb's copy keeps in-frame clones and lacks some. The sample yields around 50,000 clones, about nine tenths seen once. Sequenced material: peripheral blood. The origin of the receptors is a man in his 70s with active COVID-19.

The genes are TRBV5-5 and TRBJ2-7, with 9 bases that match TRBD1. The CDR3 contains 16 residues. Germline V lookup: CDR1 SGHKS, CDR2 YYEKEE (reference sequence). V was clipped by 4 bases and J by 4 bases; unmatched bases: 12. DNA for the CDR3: TGTGCCAGCAGCCTCGGGACAGGGTCGCTTAGTTACGAGCAGTACTTC. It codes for CASSLGTGSLSYEQYF.

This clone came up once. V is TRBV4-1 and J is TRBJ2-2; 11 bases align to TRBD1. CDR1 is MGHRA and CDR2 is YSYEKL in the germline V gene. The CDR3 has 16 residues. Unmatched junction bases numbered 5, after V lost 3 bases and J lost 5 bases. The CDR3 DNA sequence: TGCGCCAGCAGCCACCGGGACAGGGGGAGGACCGGGGAGCTGTTTTTT. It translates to CASSHRDRGRTGELFF.

CDR3 sequence: CASSIDLGISYNEQFF. The DNA of the CDR3 is TGTGCCAGTAGTATAGATCTAGGAATTTCCTACAATGAGCAGTTCTTC. V gene TRBV19 combines with J gene TRBJ2-1, with D hard to call. The CDR3 contains 16 residues. CDR1 is LNHDA, CDR2 SQIVND, per germline (reference sequence). V lost 0 bases to trimming and J lost 1 base, with 10 bases between them.

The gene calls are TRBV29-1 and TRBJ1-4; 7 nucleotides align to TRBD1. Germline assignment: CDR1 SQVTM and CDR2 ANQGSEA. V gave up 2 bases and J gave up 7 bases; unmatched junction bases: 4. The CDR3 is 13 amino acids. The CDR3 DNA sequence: TGCAGCGTTGAACGGGCAGGGGGTGAAAAACTGTTTTTT. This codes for CSVERAGGEKLFF.

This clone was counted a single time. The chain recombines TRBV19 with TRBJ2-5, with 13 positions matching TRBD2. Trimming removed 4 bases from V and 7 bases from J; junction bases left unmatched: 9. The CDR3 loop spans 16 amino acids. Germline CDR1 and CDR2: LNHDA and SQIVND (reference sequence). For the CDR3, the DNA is TGTGCCAGTAGTAGGGGACTAGCGGGGATACCGTGGACCCAGTACTTC. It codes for CASSRGLAGIPWTQYF. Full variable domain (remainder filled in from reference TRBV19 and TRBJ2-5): DGGITQSPKYLFRKEGQNVTLSCEQNLNHDAMYWYRQDPGQGLRLIYYSQIVNDFQKGDIAEGYSVSREKKESFPLTVTSAQKNPTAFYLCASSRGLAGIPWTQYFGPGTRLLVL.

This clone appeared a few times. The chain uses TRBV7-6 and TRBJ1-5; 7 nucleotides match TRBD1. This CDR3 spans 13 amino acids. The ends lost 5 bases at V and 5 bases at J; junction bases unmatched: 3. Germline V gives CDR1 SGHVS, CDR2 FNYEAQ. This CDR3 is CASSGGQHQPQHF. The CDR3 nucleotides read TGTGCCAGCAGCGGGGGACAGCATCAGCCCCAGCATTTT.

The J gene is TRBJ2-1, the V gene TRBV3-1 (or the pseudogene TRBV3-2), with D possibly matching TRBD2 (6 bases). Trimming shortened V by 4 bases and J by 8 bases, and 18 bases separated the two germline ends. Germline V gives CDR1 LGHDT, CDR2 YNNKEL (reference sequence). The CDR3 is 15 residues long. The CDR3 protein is CASSLSGASVYEQFF. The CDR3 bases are TGTGCCAGCAGCCTTAGCGGAGCCTCGGTGTATGAGCAGTTCTTC.

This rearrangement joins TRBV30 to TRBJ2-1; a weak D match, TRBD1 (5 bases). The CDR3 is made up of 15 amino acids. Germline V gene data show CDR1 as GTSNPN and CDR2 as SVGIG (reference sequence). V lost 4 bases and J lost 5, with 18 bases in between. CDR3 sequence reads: CAWKGQSLRNNEQFF. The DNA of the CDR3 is TGTGCCTGGAAGGGGCAGTCACTACGGAACAATGAGCAGTTCTTC.

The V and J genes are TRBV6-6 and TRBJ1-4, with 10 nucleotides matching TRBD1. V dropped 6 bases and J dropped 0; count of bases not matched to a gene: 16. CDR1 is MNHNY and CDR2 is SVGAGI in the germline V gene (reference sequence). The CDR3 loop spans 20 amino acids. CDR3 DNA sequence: TGTGCCAGCAGCTCGATAGGGACAGGGGCCTATCTTGCAACTAATGAAAAACTGTTTTTT. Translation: CASSSIGTGAYLATNEKLFF.

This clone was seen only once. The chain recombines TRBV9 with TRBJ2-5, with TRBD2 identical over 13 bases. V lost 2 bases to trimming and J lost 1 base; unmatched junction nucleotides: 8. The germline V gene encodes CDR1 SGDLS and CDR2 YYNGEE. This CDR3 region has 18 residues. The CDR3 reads CASSVPLAGGAFQETQYF. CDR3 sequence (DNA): TGTGCCAGCAGCGTCCCACTAGCGGGAGGGGCTTTCCAAGAGACCCAGTACTTC.

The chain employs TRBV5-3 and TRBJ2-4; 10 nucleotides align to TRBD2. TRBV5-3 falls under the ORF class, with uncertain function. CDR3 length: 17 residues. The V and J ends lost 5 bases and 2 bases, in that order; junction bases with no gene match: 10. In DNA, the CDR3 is TGTGCCAGAAGTTCCGCTAGCGGGGGTGAGACCAAAAACATTCAGTACTTC. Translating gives CARSSASGGETKNIQYF.

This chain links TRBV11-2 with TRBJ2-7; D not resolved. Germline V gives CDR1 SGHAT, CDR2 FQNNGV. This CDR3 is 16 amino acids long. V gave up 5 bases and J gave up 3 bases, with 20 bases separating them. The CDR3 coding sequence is TGTGCCAGCAGCCCCCTGGGTTTGGCCAGGAACTACGAGCAGTACTTC. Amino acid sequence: CASSPLGLARNYEQYF. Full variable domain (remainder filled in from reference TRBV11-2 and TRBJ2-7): EAGVAQSPRYKIIEKRQSVAFWCNPISGHATLYWYQQILGQGPKLLIQFQNNGVVDDSQLPKDRFSAERLKGVDSTLKIQPAKLEDSAVYLCASSPLGLARNYEQYFGPGTRLTVT.

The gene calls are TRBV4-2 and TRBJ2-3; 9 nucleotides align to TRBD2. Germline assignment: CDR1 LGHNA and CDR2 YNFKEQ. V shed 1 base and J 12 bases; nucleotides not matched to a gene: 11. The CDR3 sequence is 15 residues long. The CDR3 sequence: CASSQGGGRAKNQYF. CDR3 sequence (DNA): TGTGCCAGCAGCCAAGGGGGCGGGAGGGCCAAAAACCAGTATTTT.

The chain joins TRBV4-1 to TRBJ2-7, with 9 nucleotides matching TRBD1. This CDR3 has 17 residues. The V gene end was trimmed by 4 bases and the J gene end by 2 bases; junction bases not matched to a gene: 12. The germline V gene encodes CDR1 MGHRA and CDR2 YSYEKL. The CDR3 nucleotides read TGCGCCAGCAGCCTTGGTACCGGGACAGGGAATCCCTACGAGCAGTACTTC. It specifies CASSLGTGTGNPYEQYF.

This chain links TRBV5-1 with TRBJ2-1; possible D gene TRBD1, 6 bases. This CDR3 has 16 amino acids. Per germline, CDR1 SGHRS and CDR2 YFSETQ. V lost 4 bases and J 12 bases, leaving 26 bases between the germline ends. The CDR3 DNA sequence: TGCGCCAGCAGCGCCGCACCCGGGACAAGAGCCTTCGGGCAGTTCTTC. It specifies CASSAAPGTRAFGQFF. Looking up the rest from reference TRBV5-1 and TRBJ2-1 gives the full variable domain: KAGVTQTPRYLIKTRGQQVTLSCSPISGHRSVSWYQQTPGQGLQFLFEYFSETQRNKGNFPGRFSGRQFSNSRSEMNVSTLELGDSALYLCASSAAPGTRAFGQFFGPGTRLTVL.

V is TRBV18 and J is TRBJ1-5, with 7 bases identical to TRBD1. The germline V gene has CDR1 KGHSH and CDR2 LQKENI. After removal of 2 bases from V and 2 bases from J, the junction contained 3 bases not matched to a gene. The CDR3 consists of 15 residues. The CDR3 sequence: CASSPRGLRNQPQHF. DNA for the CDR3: TGTGCCAGCTCACCAAGGGGGCTGCGCAATCAGCCCCAGCATTTT. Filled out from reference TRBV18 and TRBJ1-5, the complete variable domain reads NAGVMQNPRHLVRRRGQEARLRCSPMKGHSHVYWYRQLPEEGLKFMVYLQKENIIDESGMPKERFSAEFPKEGPSILRIQQVVRGDSAAYFCASSPRGLRNQPQHFGDGTRLSIL.

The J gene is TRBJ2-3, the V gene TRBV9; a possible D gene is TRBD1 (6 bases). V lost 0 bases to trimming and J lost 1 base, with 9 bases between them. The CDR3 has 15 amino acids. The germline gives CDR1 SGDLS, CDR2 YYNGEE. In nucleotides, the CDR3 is TGTGCCAGCAGCGTAGAGGGGGTGGGCACAGATACGCAGTATTTT. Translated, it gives CASSVEGVGTDTQYF.

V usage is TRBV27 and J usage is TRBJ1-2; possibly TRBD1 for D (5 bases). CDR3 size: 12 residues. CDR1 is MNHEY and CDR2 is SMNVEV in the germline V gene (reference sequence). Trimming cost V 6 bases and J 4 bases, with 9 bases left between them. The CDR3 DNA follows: TGTGCCAGCAGGGGACTAAGCTATGGCTACACCTTC. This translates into CASRGLSYGYTF.

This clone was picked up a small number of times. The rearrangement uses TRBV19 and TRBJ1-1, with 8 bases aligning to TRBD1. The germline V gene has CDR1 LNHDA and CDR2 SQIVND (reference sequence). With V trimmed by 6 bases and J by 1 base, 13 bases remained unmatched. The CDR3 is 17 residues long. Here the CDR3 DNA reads TGTGCCAGTAGACCACAGGGGGGCGTTTTTGGGAACACTGAAGCTTTCTTT. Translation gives CASRPQGGVFGNTEAFF.

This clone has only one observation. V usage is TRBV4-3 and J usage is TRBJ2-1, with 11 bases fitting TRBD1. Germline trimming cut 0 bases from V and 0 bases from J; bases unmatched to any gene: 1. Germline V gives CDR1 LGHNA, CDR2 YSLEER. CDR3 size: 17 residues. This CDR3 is CASSQDGTGGSYNEQFF. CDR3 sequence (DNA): TGCGCCAGCAGCCAAGATGGGACAGGGGGCTCCTACAATGAGCAGTTCTTC.

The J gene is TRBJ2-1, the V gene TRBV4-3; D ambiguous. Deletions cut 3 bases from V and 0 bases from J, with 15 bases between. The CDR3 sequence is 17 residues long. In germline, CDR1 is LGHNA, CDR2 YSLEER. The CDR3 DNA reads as TGCGCCAGCAGCCACCTCTACCCTACGGGCTCCTACAATGAGCAGTTCTTC. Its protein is CASSHLYPTGSYNEQFF.

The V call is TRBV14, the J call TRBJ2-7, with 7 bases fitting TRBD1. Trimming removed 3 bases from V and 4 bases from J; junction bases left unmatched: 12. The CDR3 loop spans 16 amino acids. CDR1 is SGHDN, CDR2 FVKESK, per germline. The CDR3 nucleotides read TGTGCCAGCAGCCACCATCCGGGACAGAGTCCATACGAGCAGTACTTC. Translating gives CASSHHPGQSPYEQYF.

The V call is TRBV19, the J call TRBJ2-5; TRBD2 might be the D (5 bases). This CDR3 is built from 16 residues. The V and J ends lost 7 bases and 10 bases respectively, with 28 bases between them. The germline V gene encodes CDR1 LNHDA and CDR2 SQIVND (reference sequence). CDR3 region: CASTPAGLANGVSQYF. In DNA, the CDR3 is TGTGCCAGTACCCCAGCAGGACTGGCTAATGGGGTGAGCCAGTACTTC.

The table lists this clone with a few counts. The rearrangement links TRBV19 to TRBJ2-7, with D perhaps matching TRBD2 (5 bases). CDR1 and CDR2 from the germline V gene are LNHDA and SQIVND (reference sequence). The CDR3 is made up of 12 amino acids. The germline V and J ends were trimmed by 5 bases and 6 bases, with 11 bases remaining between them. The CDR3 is CASSGLEGEQYF. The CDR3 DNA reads TGTGCCAGTAGTGGCCTAGAGGGCGAGCAGTACTTC.

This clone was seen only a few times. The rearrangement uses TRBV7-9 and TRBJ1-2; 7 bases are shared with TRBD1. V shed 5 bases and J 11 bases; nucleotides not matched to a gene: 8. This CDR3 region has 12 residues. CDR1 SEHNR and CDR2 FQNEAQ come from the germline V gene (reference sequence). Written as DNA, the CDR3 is TGTGCCAGCAGCCCACTGGGACAGATTTACACCTTC. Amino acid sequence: CASSPLGQIYTF.

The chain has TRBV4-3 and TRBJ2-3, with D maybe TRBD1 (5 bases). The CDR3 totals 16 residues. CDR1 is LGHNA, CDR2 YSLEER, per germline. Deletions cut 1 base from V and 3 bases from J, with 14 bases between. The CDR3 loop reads CASSQGAGFLTDTQYF. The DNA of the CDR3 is TGCGCCAGCAGCCAAGGGGCAGGGTTCTTGACAGATACGCAGTATTTT.